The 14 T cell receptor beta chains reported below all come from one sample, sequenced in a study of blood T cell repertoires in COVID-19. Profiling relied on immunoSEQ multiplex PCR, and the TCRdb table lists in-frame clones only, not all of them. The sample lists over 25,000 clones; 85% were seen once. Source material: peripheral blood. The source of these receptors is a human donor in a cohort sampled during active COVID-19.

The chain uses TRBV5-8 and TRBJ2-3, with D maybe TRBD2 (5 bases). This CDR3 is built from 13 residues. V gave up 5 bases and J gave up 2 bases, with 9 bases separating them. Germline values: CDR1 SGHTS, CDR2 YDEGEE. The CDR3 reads CASRGAATDTQYF. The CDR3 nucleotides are TGTGCCAGCAGGGGAGCGGCCACAGATACGCAGTATTTT.

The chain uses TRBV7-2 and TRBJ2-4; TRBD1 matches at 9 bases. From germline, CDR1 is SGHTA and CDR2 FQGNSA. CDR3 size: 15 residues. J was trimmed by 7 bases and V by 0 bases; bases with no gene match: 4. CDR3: CASSLAGDRANIQYF. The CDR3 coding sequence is TGTGCCAGCAGCTTAGCAGGGGACAGGGCGAACATTCAGTACTTC.

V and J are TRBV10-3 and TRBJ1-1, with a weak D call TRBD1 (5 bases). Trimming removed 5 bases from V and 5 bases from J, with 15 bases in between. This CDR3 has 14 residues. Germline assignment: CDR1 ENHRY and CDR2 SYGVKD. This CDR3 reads CAISSGQAGTEAFF. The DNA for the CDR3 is TGTGCCATCAGTTCCGGACAAGCGGGAACTGAAGCTTTCTTT.

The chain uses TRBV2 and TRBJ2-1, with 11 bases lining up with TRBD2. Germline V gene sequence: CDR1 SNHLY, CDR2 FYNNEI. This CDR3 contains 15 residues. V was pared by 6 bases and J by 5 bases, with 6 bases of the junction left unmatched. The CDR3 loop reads CASSTTSGGDNEQFF. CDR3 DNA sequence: TGTGCCAGCAGCACCACTAGCGGGGGAGACAATGAGCAGTTCTTC.

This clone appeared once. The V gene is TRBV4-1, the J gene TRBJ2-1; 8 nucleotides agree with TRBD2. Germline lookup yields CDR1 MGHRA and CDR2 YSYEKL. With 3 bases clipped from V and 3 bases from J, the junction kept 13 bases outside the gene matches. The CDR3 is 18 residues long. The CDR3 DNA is TGCGCCAGCAGCCAGGGCCCTGCAGCTAGCGGGTTCTACAATGAGCAGTTCTTC. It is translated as CASSQGPAASGFYNEQFF.

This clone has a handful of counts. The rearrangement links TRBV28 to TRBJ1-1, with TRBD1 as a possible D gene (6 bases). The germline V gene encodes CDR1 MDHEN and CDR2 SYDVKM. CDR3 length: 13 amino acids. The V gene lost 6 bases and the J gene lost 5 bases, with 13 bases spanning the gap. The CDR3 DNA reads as TGTGCCAGCAGCCGCAGGGGTGGGACTGAAGCTTTCTTT. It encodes CASSRRGGTEAFF.

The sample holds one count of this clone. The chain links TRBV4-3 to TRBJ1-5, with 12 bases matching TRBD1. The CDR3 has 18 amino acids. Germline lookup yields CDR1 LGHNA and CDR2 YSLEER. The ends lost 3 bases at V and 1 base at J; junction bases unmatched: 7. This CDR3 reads CASSQGTGGGGSNQPQHF. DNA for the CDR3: TGCGCCAGCAGCCAGGGGACAGGGGGCGGAGGGAGCAATCAGCCCCAGCATTTT.

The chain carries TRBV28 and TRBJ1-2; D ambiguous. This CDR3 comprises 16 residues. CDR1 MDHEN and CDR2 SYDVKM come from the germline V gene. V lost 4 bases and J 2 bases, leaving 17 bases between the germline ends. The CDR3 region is CASSSFGRLKNYGYTF. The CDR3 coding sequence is TGTGCCAGCAGTTCTTTTGGCAGGCTTAAAAACTATGGCTACACCTTC.

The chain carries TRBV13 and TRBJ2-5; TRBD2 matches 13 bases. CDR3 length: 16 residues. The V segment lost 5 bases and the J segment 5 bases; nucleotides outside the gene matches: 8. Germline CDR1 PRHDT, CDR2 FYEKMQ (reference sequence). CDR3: CASSPRLAGGGETQYF. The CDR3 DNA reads TGTGCCAGCAGCCCCCGACTAGCGGGGGGCGGGGAGACCCAGTACTTC.

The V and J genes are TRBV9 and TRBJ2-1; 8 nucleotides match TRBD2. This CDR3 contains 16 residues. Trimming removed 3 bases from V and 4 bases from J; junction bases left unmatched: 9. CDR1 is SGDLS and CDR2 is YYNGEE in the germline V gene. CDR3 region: CASSDLLGGGYNEQFF. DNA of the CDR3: TGTGCCAGCAGCGACCTCCTGGGCGGGGGGTACAATGAGCAGTTCTTC.

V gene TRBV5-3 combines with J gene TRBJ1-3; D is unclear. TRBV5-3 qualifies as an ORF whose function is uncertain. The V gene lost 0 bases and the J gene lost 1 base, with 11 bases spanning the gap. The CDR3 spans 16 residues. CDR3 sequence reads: CARSLEGGISGNTIYF. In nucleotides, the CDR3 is TGTGCCAGAAGCTTGGAGGGAGGGATATCTGGAAACACCATATATTTT.

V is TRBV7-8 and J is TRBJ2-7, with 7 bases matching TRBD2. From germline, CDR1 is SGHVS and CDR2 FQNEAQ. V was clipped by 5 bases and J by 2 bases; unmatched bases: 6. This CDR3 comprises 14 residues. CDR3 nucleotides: TGTGCCAGCAGCCCCTCACGGGGGGCCTACGAGCAGTACTTC. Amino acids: CASSPSRGAYEQYF.

The CDR3, as DNA: TGTGCCAGCAGTGAAGCAGGCCGGGGGAGGAATCAGCCCCAGCATTTT. Protein product: CASSEAGRGRNQPQHF. The rearrangement joins TRBV6-1 to TRBJ1-5, with D possibly being TRBD1 (5 bases). CDR1 is MNHNS and CDR2 is SASEGT in the germline V gene. V was cut by 0 bases and J by 4 bases, with 13 bases left in between. This CDR3 region has 16 residues.

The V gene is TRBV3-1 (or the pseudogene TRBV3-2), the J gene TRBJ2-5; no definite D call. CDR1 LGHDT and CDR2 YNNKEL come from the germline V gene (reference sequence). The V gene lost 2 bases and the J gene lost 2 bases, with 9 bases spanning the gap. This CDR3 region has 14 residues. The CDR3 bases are TGTGCCAGCAGCCAACCCGGTGGTCAAGAGACCCAGTACTTC. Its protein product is CASSQPGGQETQYF.